The 4 T cell receptor beta chains below were found in one sample sequenced in a study of blood T cells in healthy people across ages. Primed by a sample-barcoded 5' primer and a J-beta primer mix, a second PCR proceeded for roughly 7 to 12 cycles. TCRdb recomputed calls from the 5' RACE reads with MiXCR, one row per CDR3 protein. The table has 600,000 or so distinct CDR3 sequences, around 48% seen once. The sequencing sample was made of blood. The source of these receptors is a man at least 80 years old in good health.

Concerning this clonotype itself: A much bigger clone sits one base away, suggesting this may be a read error. The chain joins TRBV7-3 to TRBJ2-1; 12 nucleotides line up with TRBD2. The CDR3 runs to 15 residues. CDR1 is SGHTA, CDR2 FQGTGA, per germline. The CDR3 here is CAGSPGLAGYNEQFF. CDR3 in DNA: TGTGCCGGCAGCCCGGGACTAGCGGGTTACAATGAGCAGTTCTTC.

Here the CDR3 reads CASSLDGGEAFF. The CDR3 DNA follows: TGTGCCAGCAGCTTAGATGGAGGGGAAGCTTTCTTT. The chain is built from TRBV7-9 and TRBJ1-1; D unclear. The CDR3 has 12 residues. The germline V gene encodes CDR1 SEHNR and CDR2 FQNEAQ (reference sequence). Trimming shortened V by 1 base and J by 8 bases, and 8 bases separated the two germline ends.

This clonotype was found a few times. The chain is built from TRBV7-9 and TRBJ1-6, with unresolved D. This CDR3 has 15 amino acids. Trimming took 7 bases from V and 3 from J, leaving 13 bases between them. In germline, CDR1 is SEHNR, CDR2 FQNEAQ (reference sequence). Here the CDR3 reads CASNPLRDYNSPLHF. In nucleotides, the CDR3 is TGTGCCAGCAACCCCTTACGAGACTATAATTCACCCCTCCACTTT.

This clonotype was observed a few times. V gene TRBV20-1 combines with J gene TRBJ1-2, with D possibly matching TRBD1 (5 bases). Germline V gives CDR1 DFQATT, CDR2 SNEGSKA (reference sequence). The CDR3 totals 13 residues. Trimming took off 5 bases at V and 5 bases at J, with 15 bases between the two ends. The CDR3 nucleotides read TGCAGTGCTCGGGGCCCTATCGCGTATGGCTACACCTTC. This sequence encodes CSARGPIAYGYTF.